A single count supports the clone carrying this T cell receptor beta chain. What it recognizes is unknown. The sample is drawn from a study of T cell repertoires in cytomegalovirus infection. Study as a whole: As its CMV epitopes, the study selected recently identified HLA-C-restricted and well-studied HLA-B-restricted targets. In public TCR beta signatures, there were indications of both CMV infection and matching HLA type.

TCRdb used MiXCR to reprocess the reads, holding one entry per CDR3 protein. The sample includes approximately 910,000 distinct CDR3 sequences, roughly 31% of them seen just once. The germline CDR1 and CDR2 sequences are SGHTA and FQGNSA. CDR3 length: 14 residues. Findings and caveats of the study: The study found HLA-C-restricted CMV-specific TCR beta clonotypes dominating the ex vivo response. There were carriers of CMV plus the relevant HLA, and cumulative public TCR beta family frequency identified them.

This clonotype was obtained from a human donor in good health (CMV status not recorded). Some clones in this sample may be carry-over from other donors' samples. The chain employs TRBV7-2 and TRBJ2-7; 8 positions agree with TRBD2. The specimen was cultured CD8+ T cells from PBMCs, collected from culture after CMV antigen stimulation. This CDR3 reads CVSSLRGGAYEQYV. The CDR3 coding sequence is TGTGTCAGCAGCTTACGGGGGGGCGCCTACGAGCAGTACGTC.